The rows below give T cell receptor beta chains drawn from one sample of a study of T-cell reconstitution after alpha-beta-depleted transplantation in children. TCRdb re-analysed the PCR reads in MiXCR, keeping a single row per CDR3 protein. The sample has around 360,000 distinct CDR3 sequences; 9% to 12% are singletons. The source material was PBMCs from the stem cell graft donor, sampled from the stem cell graft. Every receptor here comes from a human donor who donated a stem cell graft to a child with acute lymphoblastic leukemia. The CDR3 runs from the conserved cysteine through the conserved F or W. The order of the fields is D gene, clone size, V gene, J gene, CDR3 DNA, CDR3 protein. The D gene is left open where the match is weak. Only some rows state a clone size, as once, few, many or a class for expanded clones.

>TRBD2|few|TRBV5-1|TRBJ2-3
TGCGCCAGCAGTTCAGCGGGACCTAGCACAGATACGCAGTATTTT
CASSSAGPSTDTQYF
>NA|NA|TRBV20-1|TRBJ1-1
TGCAGTGCTAGCCGCCCGGGGGCGCCCACTGAAGCTTTCTTT
CSASRPGAPTEAFF
>TRBD1|few|TRBV20-1|TRBJ1-1
TGCAGTGCTAGAGCAGGCAGGGGGAGGACTGAAGCTTTCTTT
CSARAGRGRTEAFF
>NA|few|TRBV25-1|TRBJ2-7
TGTGCCAGCAGATCCCCAGGGACATACGAGCAGTACTTC
CASRSPGTYEQYF
>NA|few|TRBV5-1|TRBJ2-1
TGCGCCAGCAGCTCCTTAGGGGAGGCGTTGAGCTCCTACAATGAGCAGTTCTTC
CASSSLGEALSSYNEQFF
>NA|many|TRBV27|TRBJ1-5
TGTGCCAGCAGTTTAGGACGGGATCAGCCCCAGCATTTT
CASSLGRDQPQHF
>TRBD2|NA|TRBV20-1|TRBJ2-1
TGCAGTGCTAGAAAGGTAGCGGGATCCAATGAGCAGTTCTTC
CSARKVAGSNEQFF
>NA|few|TRBV12-3/TRBV12-4|TRBJ2-1
TGTGCCAGCAGTCCCTCAGGGATGGATGAGCAGTTCTTC
CASSPSGMDEQFF
>TRBD1|few|TRBV19|TRBJ2-7
TGTGCCAGTACCGCACCGGGACAGGGGGTCTACGAGCAGTACTTC
CASTAPGQGVYEQYF
>TRBD1|NA|TRBV5-1|TRBJ1-2
TGCGCCAGCAGACCGACAGGGGCTCTTGGCTACACCTTC
CASRPTGALGYTF
>NA|many|TRBV9|TRBJ2-2
TGTGCCAGCAGCGCGACAGTGTCGGACACCGGGGAGCTGTTTTTT
CASSATVSDTGELFF
>TRBD1|few|TRBV30|TRBJ1-3
TGTGCCTGGAGTACGGGACAGGGTTGGAACACCATATATTTT
CAWSTGQGWNTIYF
>TRBD1|few|TRBV3-1|TRBJ2-1
TGTGCCAGCAGCCAGAGGGACAGGGGCTACAATGAGCAGTTCTTC
CASSQRDRGYNEQFF
>NA|many|TRBV21-1|TRBJ2-5
TGTGCCAACCTGGGGTCCAACACCTACCAAGAGACCCAGTACTTC
CANLGSNTYQETQYF
>TRBD1|many|TRBV5-1|TRBJ2-2
TGCGCCAGCGAGACAGGGGGTAACACCGGGGAGCTGTTTTTT
CASETGGNTGELFF
>TRBD2|few|TRBV5-1|TRBJ2-1
TGCGCCAGCAGCTCACGACTAGCGGGTAGGAATGAGCAGTTCTTC
CASSSRLAGRNEQFF
>NA|NA|TRBV4-1|TRBJ1-5
TGCGCCAGCAGCCAAGGCAGGAATCAGCCCCAGCATTTT
CASSQGRNQPQHF
>TRBD2|NA|TRBV4-1|TRBJ2-3
TGCGCCAGCAGCCAAGGTACTAGCGGCCCCACAGATACGCAGTATTTT
CASSQGTSGPTDTQYF
>NA|NA|TRBV7-9|TRBJ2-3
TGTGCCAGCAGTCCCGGGACTTCCGTTAGGGATACGCAGTATTTT
CASSPGTSVRDTQYF
>NA|NA|TRBV19|TRBJ2-1
TGTGCCAGTACCTATGGAACAGGGCCCAATGAGCAGTTCTTC
CASTYGTGPNEQFF
>TRBD2|NA|TRBV5-1|TRBJ2-7
TGCGCCAGCAGCCGAGGGACTAGTAAAGGTGGCGAGCAGTACTTC
CASSRGTSKGGEQYF
>TRBD2|NA|TRBV14|TRBJ2-1
TGTGCCAGCAGCCAGGTTAGGGCTAGCGGGAGCCATGAGCAGTTCTTC
CASSQVRASGSHEQFF
>TRBD2|many|TRBV7-2|TRBJ2-1
TGTGCCAGCAGCATGGGACTAGAGGTGAATGAGCAGTTCTTC
CASSMGLEVNEQFF
>NA|NA|TRBV3-1|TRBJ2-3
TGTGCCAGCTCAACGTTCCCAGATACGCAGTATTTT
CASSTFPDTQYF
>NA|NA|TRBV7-9|TRBJ2-7
TGTGCCAGCAGCTTAGAGGGGGAAGCCGAGCAGTACTTC
CASSLEGEAEQYF
>NA|few|TRBV5-1|TRBJ2-5
TGCGCCAGCAGCTTGGCGGGATCGGATCAAGAGACCCAGTACTTC
CASSLAGSDQETQYF
>TRBD2|many|TRBV27|TRBJ2-1
TGTGCCAGCAGTCCATATGCTAGCGGGGCCTACAATGAGCAGTTCTTC
CASSPYASGAYNEQFF
>NA|NA|TRBV28|TRBJ2-2
TGTGCCAGCAGTCTGACACTAAGGCGCACCGGGGAGCTGTTTTTT
CASSLTLRRTGELFF
>TRBD1|few|TRBV5-6|TRBJ1-2
TGTGCCAGCAGCTTTGTGGGCCCGGGACAGGGGAATGGCTACACCTTC
CASSFVGPGQGNGYTF
>TRBD2|NA|TRBV6-2/TRBV6-3|TRBJ2-2
TGTGCCAGCAGCAAGACTAGCGGAAAGAACACCGGGGAGCTGTTTTTT
CASSKTSGKNTGELFF
>NA|NA|TRBV12-3/TRBV12-4|TRBJ2-6
TGTGCCAGCAGTCCGCGGGATTCTGGGGCCAACGTCCTGACTTTC
CASSPRDSGANVLTF
>TRBD1|NA|TRBV4-3|TRBJ1-1
TGCGCCAGCAGCCAAGAGGTGGCAGGGGGACGGAACACTGAAGCTTTCTTT
CASSQEVAGGRNTEAFF
>NA|NA|TRBV7-9|TRBJ2-5
TGTGCCAGCAGCCCAGGAAGGTCTGCCAGACACCAAGAGACCCAGTACTTC
CASSPGRSARHQETQYF
>TRBD2|NA|TRBV30|TRBJ2-1
TGTGCCTGGAGTGTGGGAGCGGGAGCTTGGAATGAGCAGTTCTTC
CAWSVGAGAWNEQFF
>NA|NA|TRBV7-3|TRBJ2-1
TGTGCCAGCAGCGTGGGTAGGACAGCCTACAATGAGCAGTTCTTC
CASSVGRTAYNEQFF
>TRBD2|few|TRBV24-1|TRBJ2-1
TGTGCCACCAGTGATCCGGGACTACCCAATGAGCAGTTCTTC
CATSDPGLPNEQFF
>TRBD2|few|TRBV6-5|TRBJ2-3
TGTGCCAGCAGTTACTTTGGACTAGCGGGAGGGGTAGATACGCAGTATTTT
CASSYFGLAGGVDTQYF
>TRBD1|NA|TRBV6-1|TRBJ2-7
TGTGCCAGCAGTGAAGAATGGGGACAGGGGGGGCACGAGCAGTACTTC
CASSEEWGQGGHEQYF
>NA|NA|TRBV19|TRBJ2-5
TGTGCCAGTAGTATAGCGGGTAGCCAAGAGACCCAGTACTTC
CASSIAGSQETQYF
>NA|NA|TRBV19|TRBJ1-1
TGTGCCAGTATCCTGACGAGCGGACCTGGAGGGTCTGAAGCTTTCTTT
CASILTSGPGGSEAFF
>NA|few|TRBV7-3|TRBJ2-3
TGTGCCAGCAGCTTGGCGAGCGGAACTAGCACAGATACGCAGTATTTT
CASSLASGTSTDTQYF
>NA|NA|TRBV6-5|TRBJ1-2
TGTGCCAGCAGTTACTCGGCTCTCCGGACGGATGGCTACACCTTC
CASSYSALRTDGYTF
>NA|few|TRBV7-3|TRBJ2-1
TGTGCCAGCAGCTCAGGACTACCTCCCAATGAGCAGTTCTTC
CASSSGLPPNEQFF
>TRBD2|few|TRBV7-9|TRBJ2-3
TGTGCCAGCAGCTCCGAGCGGGAGTCGATGGTAGATACGCAGTATTTT
CASSSERESMVDTQYF
>TRBD2|few|TRBV7-9|TRBJ2-7
TGTGCCAGCAGCTTACTAGCGGGTGGCGAGCAGTACTTC
CASSLLAGGEQYF
>TRBD2|few|TRBV12-3/TRBV12-4|TRBJ2-1
TGTGCCAGCAGTTTAGGACCACTAGCGGGAGTTAACAATGAGCAGTTCTTC
CASSLGPLAGVNNEQFF
>TRBD2|NA|TRBV12-3/TRBV12-4|TRBJ2-7
TGTGCCAGCAGTTCTAGCGGGATCCACGAGCAGTACTTC
CASSSSGIHEQYF
>TRBD2|many|TRBV20-1|TRBJ2-7
TGCAGTGGATCTAGCGGGAGATTCTCCTACGAGCAGTACTTC
CSGSSGRFSYEQYF
>TRBD2|NA|TRBV6-5|TRBJ2-5
TGTGCCAGCAGTTCCCGACTAGCTGTGTACTTC
CASSSRLAVYF
>NA|few|TRBV7-9|TRBJ2-7
TGTGCCAGCAGCTCCCCATCCAGGGCGGATTACGAGCAGTACTTC
CASSSPSRADYEQYF
>NA|many|TRBV20-1|TRBJ2-7
TGCAGTGCTAGGGAGCTCGGGATAGACTACGAGCAGTACTTC
CSARELGIDYEQYF
>TRBD2|few|TRBV20-1|TRBJ2-7
TGCAGTGCTAGGGGGGGGAGGTCCTACGAGCAGTACTTC
CSARGGRSYEQYF
>NA|NA|TRBV7-9|TRBJ2-3
TGTGCCAGCAGCTTCCTATCCCAGGACGATACGCAGTATTTT
CASSFLSQDDTQYF
>NA|NA|TRBV9|TRBJ1-3
TGTGCCAGCAGCGCGGACTCCGGGCCAACTGTGGGAAACACCATATATTTT
CASSADSGPTVGNTIYF